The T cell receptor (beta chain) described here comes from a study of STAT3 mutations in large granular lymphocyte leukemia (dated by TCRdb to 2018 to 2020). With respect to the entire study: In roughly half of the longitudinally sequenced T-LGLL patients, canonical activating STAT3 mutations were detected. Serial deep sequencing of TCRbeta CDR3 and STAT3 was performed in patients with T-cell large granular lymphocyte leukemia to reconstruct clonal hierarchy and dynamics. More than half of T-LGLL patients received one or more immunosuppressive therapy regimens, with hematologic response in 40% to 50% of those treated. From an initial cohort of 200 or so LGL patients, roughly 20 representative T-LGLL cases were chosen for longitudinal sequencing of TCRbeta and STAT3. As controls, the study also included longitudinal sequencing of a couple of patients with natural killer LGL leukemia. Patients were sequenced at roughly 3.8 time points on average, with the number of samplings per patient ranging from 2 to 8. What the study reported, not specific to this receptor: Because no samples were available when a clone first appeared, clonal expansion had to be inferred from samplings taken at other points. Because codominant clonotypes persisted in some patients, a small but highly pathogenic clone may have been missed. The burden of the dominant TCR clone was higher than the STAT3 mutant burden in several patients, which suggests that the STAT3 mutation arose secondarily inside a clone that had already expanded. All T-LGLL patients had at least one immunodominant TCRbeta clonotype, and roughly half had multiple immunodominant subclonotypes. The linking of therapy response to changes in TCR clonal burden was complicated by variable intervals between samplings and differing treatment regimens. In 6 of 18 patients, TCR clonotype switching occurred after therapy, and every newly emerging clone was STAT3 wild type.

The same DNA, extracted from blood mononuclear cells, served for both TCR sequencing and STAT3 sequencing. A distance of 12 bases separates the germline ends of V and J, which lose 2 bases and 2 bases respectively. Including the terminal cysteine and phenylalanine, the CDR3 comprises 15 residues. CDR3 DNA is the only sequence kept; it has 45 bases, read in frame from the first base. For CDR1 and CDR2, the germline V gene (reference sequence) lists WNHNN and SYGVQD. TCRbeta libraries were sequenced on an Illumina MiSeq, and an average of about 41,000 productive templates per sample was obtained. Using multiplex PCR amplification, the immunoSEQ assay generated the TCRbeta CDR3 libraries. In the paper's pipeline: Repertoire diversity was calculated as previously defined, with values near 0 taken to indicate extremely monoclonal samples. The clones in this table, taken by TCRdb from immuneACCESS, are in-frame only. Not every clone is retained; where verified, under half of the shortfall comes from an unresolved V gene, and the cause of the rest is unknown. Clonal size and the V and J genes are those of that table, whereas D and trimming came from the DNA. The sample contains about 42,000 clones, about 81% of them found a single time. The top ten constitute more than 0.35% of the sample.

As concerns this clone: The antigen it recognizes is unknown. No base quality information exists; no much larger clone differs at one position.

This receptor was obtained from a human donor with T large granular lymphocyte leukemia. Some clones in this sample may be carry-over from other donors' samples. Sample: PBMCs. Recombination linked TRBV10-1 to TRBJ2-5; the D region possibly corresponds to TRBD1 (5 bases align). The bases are TGCGCCAGCAGTGAGGATCGGTACAGGCAAGAGACCCAGTACTTC. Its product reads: CASSEDRYRQETQYF.